Listed below are T cell receptor beta chains from one sample, sequenced in a study of blood T cell repertoires in COVID-19. Using immunoSEQ multiplex PCR, the repertoire was profiled, and TCRdb retains in-frame clones only, with some absent. Among roughly 250,000 clones listed, around four fifths were seen once. The sequenced material came from peripheral blood. All receptors come from a man in his forties with active or convalescent COVID-19. The CDR3 runs from the conserved cysteine through the conserved F or W. A D gene is named only where the DNA matches it firmly. Expanded clones get a size class; other rows say once, few or many, or leave the size out.

V	D	size	length	J	CDR3	DNA
TRBV6-5	.	many	14	TRBJ1-2	CASSSGQSPYGYTF	TGTGCCAGCAGTTCCGGACAATCTCCCTATGGCTACACCTTC
TRBV2	.	.	16	TRBJ2-2	CASSEALTRITGELFF	TGTGCCAGCAGTGAAGCGTTAACTAGAATCACCGGGGAGCTGTTTTTT
TRBV4-3	TRBD1	.	17	TRBJ1-2	CASSQDRRDRGMGGYTF	TGCGCCAGCAGCCAAGATCGCCGGGACAGGGGCATGGGGGGCTACACCTTC
TRBV4-3	.	.	12	TRBJ2-1	CASSQEWSEQFF	TGCGCCAGCAGCCAAGAGTGGAGTGAGCAGTTCTTC
TRBV27	TRBD1	.	16	TRBJ2-7	CASSPSQGVLDYEQYF	TGTGCCAGCAGTCCCTCACAGGGGGTGTTGGACTACGAGCAGTACTTC
TRBV13	.	few	14	TRBJ1-1	CASSLEGQNTEAFF	TGTGCCAGCAGCTTAGAGGGACAGAACACTGAAGCTTTCTTT
TRBV6-5	TRBD1	.	11	TRBJ2-5	CARRQGETQYF	TGTGCCAGAAGACAGGGAGAGACCCAGTACTTC
TRBV7-2	TRBD1	once	15	TRBJ2-2	CASSPQGANTGELFF	TGTGCCAGCAGCCCGCAGGGGGCGAACACCGGGGAGCTGTTTTTT
TRBV30	.	.	15	TRBJ1-5	CAWSRTEYSNQPQHF	TGTGCCTGGAGTAGGACAGAATATAGCAATCAGCCCCAGCATTTT
TRBV10-2	.	.	14	TRBJ2-2	CASSSGTNTGELFF	TGCGCCAGCAGTTCCGGGACGAACACCGGGGAGCTGTTTTTT
TRBV4-2	.	.	14	TRBJ2-1	CASSLGQIGGEQFF	TGTGCCAGCAGCCTGGGCCAAATCGGTGGTGAGCAGTTCTTC
TRBV18	.	.	16	TRBJ1-5	CASSQGQPYSNQPQHF	TGTGCCAGCTCACAAGGACAGCCCTATAGCAATCAGCCCCAGCATTTT
TRBV24-1	.	few	14	TRBJ2-3	CATSDQGSGNTQYF	TGTGCCACCAGTGACCAGGGGTCTGGTAATACGCAGTATTTT
TRBV19	TRBD1	.	15	TRBJ1-5	CASSRDRGERQPQHF	TGTGCCAGTAGTAGGGACAGGGGTGAGAGGCAGCCCCAGCATTTT
TRBV27	.	.	17	TRBJ2-2	CASTFDGGLGSAGELFF	TGTGCCAGCACTTTTGACGGGGGACTCGGTTCGGCCGGGGAGCTGTTTTTT
TRBV9	TRBD1	.	15	TRBJ1-2	CASSVDMDRGSGYTF	TGTGCCAGCAGCGTAGATATGGACAGGGGCAGTGGCTACACCTTC
TRBV6-2/TRBV6-3	.	.	15	TRBJ2-7	CASSYSEGSLYEQYF	TGTGCCAGCAGTTACTCGGAGGGATCTCTCTACGAGCAGTACTTC
TRBV9	TRBD1	.	15	TRBJ2-5	CASSPGQGASETQYF	TGTGCCAGCAGTCCCGGACAGGGGGCCTCAGAGACCCAGTACTTC
TRBV7-6	.	.	11	TRBJ2-7	CASSPLYEQYF	TGTGCCAGCAGCCCCCTCTACGAGCAGTACTTC
TRBV10-3	.	.	16	TRBJ1-2	CAISESRAQGAGGYTF	TGTGCCATCAGTGAGTCGAGGGCGCAGGGAGCGGGCGGCTACACCTTC
TRBV5-3	TRBD1	.	15	TRBJ2-7	CARTIDREYNYEQYF	TGTGCCAGAACCATAGACAGGGAATACAACTACGAGCAGTACTTC
TRBV13	.	.	11	TRBJ2-1	CASSRDNEQFF	TGTGCCAGCAGCCGGGACAATGAGCAGTTCTTC
TRBV11-2	TRBD1	.	18	TRBJ1-1	CASSLADRGIYGSPEAFF	TGTGCCAGCAGCTTAGCCGACAGGGGGATCTACGGTAGCCCTGAAGCTTTCTTT
TRBV29-1	TRBD1	few	15	TRBJ2-7	CSVEEAGGLSYEQYF	TGCAGCGTTGAAGAGGCAGGGGGTTTATCCTACGAGCAGTACTTC
TRBV4-1	TRBD2	.	18	TRBJ2-7	CASSQGTSGFPRSHEQYF	TGCGCCAGCAGCCAAGGGACTAGCGGGTTCCCAAGGTCCCACGAGCAGTACTTC
TRBV2	TRBD2	.	16	TRBJ2-1	CASGRLAGGFYNEQFF	TGTGCCAGCGGTAGACTAGCGGGGGGATTCTACAATGAGCAGTTCTTC
TRBV5-1	TRBD2	.	14	TRBJ2-7	CASIPTAGSYEQYF	TGCGCCAGCATTCCCACAGCGGGGTCCTACGAGCAGTACTTC
TRBV19	.	.	15	TRBJ1-1	CASSIGSALRTEAFF	TGTGCCAGTAGTATAGGATCCGCGCTGCGAACTGAAGCTTTCTTT
TRBV11-3	TRBD2	.	14	TRBJ2-2	CASSLDGTRGELFF	TGTGCCAGCAGCTTAGACGGGACTAGAGGGGAGCTGTTTTTT
TRBV11-2	.	.	15	TRBJ2-3	CASSPRGWRTDTQYF	TGTGCCAGCAGCCCGCGCGGGTGGCGCACAGATACGCAGTATTTT
TRBV14	TRBD1	.	16	TRBJ2-3	CASSSTGRQGTDTQYF	TGTGCCAGCAGCTCGACAGGGCGCCAGGGCACAGATACGCAGTATTTT
TRBV3-1/TRBV3-2	.	once	13	TRBJ2-3	CASSQDIGDTQYF	TGTGCCAGCAGCCAAGATATCGGAGATACGCAGTATTTT
TRBV5-1	.	.	17	TRBJ2-2	CASSPTSGHLNTGELFF	TGCGCCAGCAGCCCGACTTCGGGACACCTCAACACCGGGGAGCTGTTTTTT
TRBV4-2	TRBD1	many	16	TRBJ1-2	CASSQVGTGQNYGYTF	TGTGCCAGCAGCCAAGTTGGGACAGGGCAGAACTATGGCTACACCTTC
TRBV7-9	TRBD1	few	14	TRBJ1-2	CASSRNTGDYGYTF	TGTGCCAGCAGCCGAAATACAGGGGACTATGGCTACACCTTC
TRBV19	TRBD1	.	15	TRBJ1-5	CASSINRGKDQPQHF	TGTGCCAGTAGTATTAACAGGGGGAAGGATCAGCCCCAGCATTTT
TRBV30	.	.	12	TRBJ1-2	CAWRSRAYGYTF	TGTGCCTGGAGATCCAGGGCCTATGGCTACACCTTC
TRBV6-5	TRBD1	.	11	TRBJ1-2	CAFAQGYGYTF	TGTGCCTTCGCACAGGGGTATGGCTACACCTTC
TRBV5-4	TRBD2	.	17	TRBJ2-5	CASSHGLAGERQETQYF	TGTGCCAGCAGCCACGGACTAGCGGGAGAAAGGCAAGAGACCCAGTACTTC
TRBV3-1/TRBV3-2	TRBD2	.	18	TRBJ2-3	CASSQVASGGIRTDTQYF	TGTGCCAGCAGCCAAGTGGCTAGCGGGGGGATACGCACAGATACGCAGTATTTT
TRBV5-4	.	.	13	TRBJ1-5	CASSLEVNQPQHF	TGTGCCAGCAGCTTAGAGGTCAATCAGCCCCAGCATTTT
TRBV9	.	.	15	TRBJ1-1	CASSGIRGGNTEAFF	TGTGCCAGCAGCGGCATCAGGGGCGGAAACACTGAAGCTTTCTTT
TRBV18	.	.	13	TRBJ1-2	CASSTNQGSGYTF	TGTGCCAGCTCAACGAATCAGGGGTCTGGCTACACCTTC
TRBV7-6	.	.	16	TRBJ1-3	CASSLGPQGTGNTIYF	TGTGCCAGCAGCTTAGGTCCTCAGGGAACTGGAAACACCATATATTTT
TRBV7-2	.	.	14	TRBJ2-7	CASSLNSISYEQYF	TGTGCCAGCAGCTTAAACAGCATTTCCTACGAGCAGTACTTC
TRBV30	TRBD1	.	15	TRBJ2-7	CAWSVRDRYLYEQYF	TGTGCCTGGAGTGTTCGGGACAGGTACCTCTACGAGCAGTACTTC
TRBV6-5	.	.	13	TRBJ1-2	CASSYGGNYGYTF	TGTGCCAGCAGTTACGGAGGGAACTATGGCTACACCTTC
TRBV11-2	.	.	15	TRBJ1-5	CASSLGVQGYQPQHF	TGTGCCAGCAGCTTAGGGGTACAGGGCTATCAGCCCCAGCATTTT
TRBV25-1	.	.	13	TRBJ2-7	CASSAPGSREQYF	TGTGCCAGCAGTGCTCCAGGGTCGAGGGAGCAGTACTTC
TRBV6-1	TRBD1	.	15	TRBJ1-2	CASSEEGGLPYGYTF	TGTGCCAGCAGTGAAGAAGGGGGCCTACCCTATGGCTACACCTTC
TRBV7-2	.	.	15	TRBJ1-4	CASSSHEGVNEKLFF	TGTGCCAGCAGCTCCCACGAGGGGGTAAATGAAAAACTGTTTTTT
TRBV19	.	.	16	TRBJ1-5	CASSIGRGYSNQPQHF	TGTGCCAGTAGTATAGGCAGGGGATATAGCAATCAGCCCCAGCATTTT
TRBV29-1	.	.	13	TRBJ1-1	CSGRQASSTEAFF	TGCAGCGGAAGACAGGCGTCGAGCACTGAAGCTTTCTTT